This T cell receptor beta chain originates from a study of human T cells and chemical hapten exposure. Study context: Alopecia universalis, totalis or areata was present in patients who were mostly female.

Study observations and caveats: As patch test score rose, PT1 expanded TCR counts tended to rise as well.

The CDR3 length is 15 residues. Germline V gene data show CDR1 as ENHRY and CDR2 as SYGVKD. The V gene end was trimmed by 0 bases and the J gene end by 8 bases; junction bases not matched to a gene: 6. Per the study methods: TCR counts had a median of approximately 87,000 per sample and spanned roughly 20,000 to 750,000. TCRdb re-called the RACE reads through MiXCR, storing one row per CDR3 protein. In this record, the V and J calls reflect TCRdb's handling and not the investigators' own analysis. The repertoire holds around 75,000 distinct CDR3 sequences, with about 9.4% as singletons. Time point in this sample: patch test 2, 6 weeks after DPC sensitization. The sample's treatment: therapeutic diphenylcyclopropenone sensitization with weekly scalp DPC. This clonotype came up many times. Its antigen remains unidentified.

The chain employs TRBV10-3 and TRBJ2-1; 8 bases line up with TRBD2. The receptor comes from a woman between 45 and 65 years old with alopecia areata. Some clones in this sample may be carry-over from other donors' samples. Sample: whole blood, taken in connection with sensitization to the hapten diphenylcyclopropenone (DPC). The CDR3 sequence is CAISESSGGVYEQFF. DNA for the CDR3: TGTGCCATCAGTGAGTCAAGCGGGGGAGTGTATGAGCAGTTCTTC.